Reported below is one T cell receptor (beta chain). What it binds is not known. Primers: 60 Vbeta forward and 13 Jbeta reverse. In the authors' workflow: The count from a later analysis was 70 million to 85 million unique TCR beta chains, some 12 million of them shared. Sequencing was performed with immunoSEQ multiplex PCR; in TCRdb, only in-frame clones are kept and a portion is missing. The V and J calls and the clone size are those of that table, but D and trimming were determined from the DNA. The ten top clones account for under 3%, within a sample of 55,000 to 80,000 clones. The data originate from a study of cytomegalovirus exposure and HLA in healthy donors. In the study overall: About 79% of a few hundred genotyped donors fell in the Caucasian-associated ancestry cluster.

Whole-study results and caveats: Sequencing likely generated an artifact that appeared as a cluster of highly shared sequence variants.

Donors were nominally healthy when sampled, though unrecorded immune exposures were likely. Sequenced: PBMCs. The receptor was derived from a man aged 35-49 years in good health and CMV-seronegative.

The CDR3 reads CASSESTGSNQPQHF. The DNA for the CDR3 is TGTGCCAGCAGTGAATCGACAGGGAGCAATCAGCCCCAGCATTTT. The chain has TRBV2 and TRBJ1-5, with 7 bases lining up with TRBD1. Germline V gene sequence: CDR1 SNHLY, CDR2 FYNNEI. V dropped 2 bases and J dropped 1; count of bases not matched to a gene: 2. The CDR3 has 15 residues. Variable domain in full (rest from reference TRBV2 and TRBJ1-5): EPEVTQTPSHQVTQMGQEVILRCVPISNHLYFYWYRQILGQKVEFLVSFYNNEISEKSEIFDDQFSVERPDGSNFTLKIRSTKLEDSAMYFCASSESTGSNQPQHFGDGTRLSIL.